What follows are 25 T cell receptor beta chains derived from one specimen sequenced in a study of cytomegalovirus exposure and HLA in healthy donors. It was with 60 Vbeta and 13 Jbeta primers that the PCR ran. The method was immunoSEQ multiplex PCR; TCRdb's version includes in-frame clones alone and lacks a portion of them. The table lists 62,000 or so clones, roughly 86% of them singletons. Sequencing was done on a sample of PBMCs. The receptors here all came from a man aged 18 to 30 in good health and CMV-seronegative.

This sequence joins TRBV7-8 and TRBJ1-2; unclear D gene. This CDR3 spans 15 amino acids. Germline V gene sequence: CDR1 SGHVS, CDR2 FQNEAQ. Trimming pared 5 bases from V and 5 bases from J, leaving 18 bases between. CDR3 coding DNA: TGTGCCAGCAGCGCTAGTCCTCCGGGGTATTATGGCTACACCTTC. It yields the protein CASSASPPGYYGYTF.

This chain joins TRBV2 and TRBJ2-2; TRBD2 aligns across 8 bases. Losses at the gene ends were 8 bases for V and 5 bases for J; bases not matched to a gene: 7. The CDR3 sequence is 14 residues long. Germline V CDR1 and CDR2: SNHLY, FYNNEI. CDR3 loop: CASFGLADTGELFF. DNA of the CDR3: TGTGCCAGCTTTGGACTAGCCGATACCGGGGAGCTGTTTTTT.

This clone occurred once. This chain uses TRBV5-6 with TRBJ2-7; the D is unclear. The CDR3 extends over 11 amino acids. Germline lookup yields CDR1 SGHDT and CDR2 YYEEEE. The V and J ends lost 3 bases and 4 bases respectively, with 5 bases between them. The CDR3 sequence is CASSYMYEQYF. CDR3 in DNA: TGTGCCAGCAGCTACATGTACGAGCAGTACTTC.

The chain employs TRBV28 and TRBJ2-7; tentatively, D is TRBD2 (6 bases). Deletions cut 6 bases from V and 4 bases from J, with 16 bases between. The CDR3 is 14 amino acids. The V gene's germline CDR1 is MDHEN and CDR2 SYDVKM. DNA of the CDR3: TGTGCCAGCAGCCAAAGACTGGGGGGTTACGAGCAGTACTTC. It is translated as CASSQRLGGYEQYF.

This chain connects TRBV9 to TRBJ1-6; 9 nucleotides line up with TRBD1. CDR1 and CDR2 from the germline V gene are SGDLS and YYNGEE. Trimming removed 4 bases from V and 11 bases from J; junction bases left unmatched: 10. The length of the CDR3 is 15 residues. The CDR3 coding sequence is TGTGCCAGCAGCCCCCCAGGGACAGGGTATCCACCCCTCCACTTT. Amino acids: CASSPPGTGYPPLHF.

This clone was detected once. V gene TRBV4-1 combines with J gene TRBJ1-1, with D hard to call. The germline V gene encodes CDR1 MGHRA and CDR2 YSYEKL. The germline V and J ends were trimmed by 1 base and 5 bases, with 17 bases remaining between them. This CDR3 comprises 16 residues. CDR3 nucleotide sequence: TGCGCCAGCAGCCAAGTAGCGGGCAACCTGAGAACTGAAGCTTTCTTT. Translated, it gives CASSQVAGNLRTEAFF.

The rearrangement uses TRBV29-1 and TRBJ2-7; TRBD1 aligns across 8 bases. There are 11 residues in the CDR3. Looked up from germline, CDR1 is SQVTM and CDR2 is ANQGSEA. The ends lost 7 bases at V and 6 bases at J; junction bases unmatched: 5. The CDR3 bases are TGCAGCGCCGGGACAGGCAGCGAGCAGTACTTC. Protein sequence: CSAGTGSEQYF.

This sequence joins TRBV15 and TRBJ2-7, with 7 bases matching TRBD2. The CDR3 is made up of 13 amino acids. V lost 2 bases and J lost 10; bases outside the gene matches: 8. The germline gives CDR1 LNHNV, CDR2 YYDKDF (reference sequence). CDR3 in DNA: TGTGCCACCAGCAGACCTCCTTGGGGGGGACAGTACTTC. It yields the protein CATSRPPWGGQYF. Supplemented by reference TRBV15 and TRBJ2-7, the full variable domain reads DAMVIQNPRYQVTQFGKPVTLSCSQTLNHNVMYWYQQKSSQAPKLLFHYYDKDFNNEADTPDNFQSRRPNTSFCFLDIRSPGLGDTAMYLCATSRPPWGGQYFGPGTRLTVT.

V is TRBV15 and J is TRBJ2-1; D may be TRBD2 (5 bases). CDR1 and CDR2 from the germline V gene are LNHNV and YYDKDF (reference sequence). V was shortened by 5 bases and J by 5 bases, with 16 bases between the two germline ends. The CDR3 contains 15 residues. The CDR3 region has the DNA TGTGCCACCAGCGATCTAGGCGGGTGGAACAATGAGCAGTTCTTC. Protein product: CATSDLGGWNNEQFF. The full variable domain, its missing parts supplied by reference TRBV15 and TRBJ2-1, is DAMVIQNPRYQVTQFGKPVTLSCSQTLNHNVMYWYQQKSSQAPKLLFHYYDKDFNNEADTPDNFQSRRPNTSFCFLDIRSPGLGDTAMYLCATSDLGGWNNEQFFGPGTRLTVL.

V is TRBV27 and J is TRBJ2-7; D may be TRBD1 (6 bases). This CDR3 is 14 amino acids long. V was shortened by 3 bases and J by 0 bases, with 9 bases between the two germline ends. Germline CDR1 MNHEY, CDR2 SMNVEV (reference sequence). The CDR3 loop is CASSFATGSYEQYF. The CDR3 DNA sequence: TGTGCCAGCAGTTTCGCGACAGGCTCCTACGAGCAGTACTTC.

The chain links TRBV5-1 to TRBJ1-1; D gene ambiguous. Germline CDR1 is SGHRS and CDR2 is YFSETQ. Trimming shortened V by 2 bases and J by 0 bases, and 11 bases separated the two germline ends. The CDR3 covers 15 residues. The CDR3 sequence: CASSLTANMNTEAFF. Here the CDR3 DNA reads TGCGCCAGCAGCTTAACAGCCAACATGAACACTGAAGCTTTCTTT.

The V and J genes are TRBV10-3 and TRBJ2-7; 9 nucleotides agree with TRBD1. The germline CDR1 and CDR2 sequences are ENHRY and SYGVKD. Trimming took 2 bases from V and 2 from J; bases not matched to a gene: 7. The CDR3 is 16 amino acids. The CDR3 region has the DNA TGTGCCATCAGTGAGGACGGACAGGGGATTCCCTACGAGCAGTACTTC. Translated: CAISEDGQGIPYEQYF.

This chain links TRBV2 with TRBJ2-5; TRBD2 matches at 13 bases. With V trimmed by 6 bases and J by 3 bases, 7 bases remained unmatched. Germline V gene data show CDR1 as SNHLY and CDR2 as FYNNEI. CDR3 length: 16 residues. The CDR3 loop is CASSPTSGGAEETQYF. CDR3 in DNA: TGTGCCAGCAGCCCTACTAGCGGGGGGGCTGAAGAGACCCAGTACTTC.

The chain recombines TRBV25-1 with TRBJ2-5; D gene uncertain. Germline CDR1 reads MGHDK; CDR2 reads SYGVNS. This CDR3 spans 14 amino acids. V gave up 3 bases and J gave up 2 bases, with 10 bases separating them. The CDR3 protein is CASSDRAGQETQYF. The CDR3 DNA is TGTGCCAGCAGTGATCGAGCAGGACAAGAGACCCAGTACTTC. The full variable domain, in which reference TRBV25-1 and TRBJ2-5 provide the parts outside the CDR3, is EADIYQTPRYLVIGTGKKITLECSQTMGHDKMYWYQQDPGMELHLIHYSYGVNSTEKGDLSSESTVSRIRTEHFPLTLESARPSHTSQYLCASSDRAGQETQYFGPGTRLLVL.

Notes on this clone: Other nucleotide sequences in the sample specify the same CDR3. CDR3 sequence reads: CASSDSQGTDTQYF. The CDR3 DNA is TGTGCCAGCAGTGACTCGCAGGGCACAGATACGCAGTATTTT. The chain uses TRBV6-4 and TRBJ2-3; no firm D call. Germline V gives CDR1 MRHNA, CDR2 SNTAGT. Trimming stripped 0 bases from V and 1 base from J, with 5 bases between. The CDR3 has 14 residues.

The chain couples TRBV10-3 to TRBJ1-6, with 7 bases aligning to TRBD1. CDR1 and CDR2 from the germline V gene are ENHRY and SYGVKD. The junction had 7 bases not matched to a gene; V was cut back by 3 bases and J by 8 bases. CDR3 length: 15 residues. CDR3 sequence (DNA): TGTGCCATCAGTGACCCGACAGGGTGGGATTCACCCCTCCACTTT. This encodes CAISDPTGWDSPLHF.

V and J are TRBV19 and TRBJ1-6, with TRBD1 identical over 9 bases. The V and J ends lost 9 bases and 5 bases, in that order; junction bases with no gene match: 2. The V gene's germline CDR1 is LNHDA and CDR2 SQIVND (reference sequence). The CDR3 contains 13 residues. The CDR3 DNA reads TGTGCCAGCCGGGACAGGGATAATTCACCCCTCCACTTT. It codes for CASRDRDNSPLHF.

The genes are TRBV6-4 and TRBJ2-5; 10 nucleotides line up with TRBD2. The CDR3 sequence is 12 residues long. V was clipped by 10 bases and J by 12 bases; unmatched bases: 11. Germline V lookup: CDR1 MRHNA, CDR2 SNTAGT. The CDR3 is CATADSGGRKYF. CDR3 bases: TGTGCCACCGCCGATAGCGGGGGGCGCAAGTACTTC.

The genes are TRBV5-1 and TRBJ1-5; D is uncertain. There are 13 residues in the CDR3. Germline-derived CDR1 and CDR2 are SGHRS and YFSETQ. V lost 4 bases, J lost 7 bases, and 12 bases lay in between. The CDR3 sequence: CASSPDFTQPQHF. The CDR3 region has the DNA TGCGCCAGCAGCCCCGACTTTACCCAGCCCCAGCATTTT.

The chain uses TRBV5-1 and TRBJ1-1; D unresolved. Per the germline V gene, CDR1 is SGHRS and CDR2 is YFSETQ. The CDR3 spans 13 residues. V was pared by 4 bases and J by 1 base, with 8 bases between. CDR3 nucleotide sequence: TGCGCCAGCAGCCTCCGGGGGAACACTGAAGCTTTCTTT. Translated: CASSLRGNTEAFF. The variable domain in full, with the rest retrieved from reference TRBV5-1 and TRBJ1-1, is KAGVTQTPRYLIKTRGQQVTLSCSPISGHRSVSWYQQTPGQGLQFLFEYFSETQRNKGNFPGRFSGRQFSNSRSEMNVSTLELGDSALYLCASSLRGNTEAFFGQGTRLTVV.

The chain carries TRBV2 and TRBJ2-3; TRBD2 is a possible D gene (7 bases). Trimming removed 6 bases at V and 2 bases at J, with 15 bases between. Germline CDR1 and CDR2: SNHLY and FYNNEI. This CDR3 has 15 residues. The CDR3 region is CASRNSGGHTDTQYF. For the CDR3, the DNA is TGTGCCAGCAGAAACTCGGGGGGCCACACAGATACGCAGTATTTT.

The CDR3 is CASSYSLSAPFGYTF. CDR3 coding DNA: TGTGCCAGCAGTTACTCTCTCAGCGCCCCCTTCGGCTACACCTTC. The rearrangement joins TRBV6-5 to TRBJ1-2; D is uncertain. The CDR3 is made up of 15 amino acids. The germline V gene has CDR1 MNHEY and CDR2 SVGAGI. Trimming took off 0 bases at V and 8 bases at J, with 16 bases between the two ends.

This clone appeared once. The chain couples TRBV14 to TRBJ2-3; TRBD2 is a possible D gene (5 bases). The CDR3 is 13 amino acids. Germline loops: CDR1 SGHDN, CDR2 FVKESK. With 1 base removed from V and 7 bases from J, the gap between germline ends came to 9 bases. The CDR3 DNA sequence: TGTGCCAGCAGCCAAGTCAACGGGAATACGCAGTATTTT. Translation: CASSQVNGNTQYF.

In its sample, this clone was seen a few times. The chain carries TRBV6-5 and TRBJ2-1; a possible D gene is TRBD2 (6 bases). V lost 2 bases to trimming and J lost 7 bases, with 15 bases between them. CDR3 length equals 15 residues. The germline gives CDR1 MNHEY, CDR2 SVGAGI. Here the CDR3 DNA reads TGTGCCAGCAGTTACGAGGGGACTCAGGGAAATGAGCAGTTCTTC. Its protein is CASSYEGTQGNEQFF.

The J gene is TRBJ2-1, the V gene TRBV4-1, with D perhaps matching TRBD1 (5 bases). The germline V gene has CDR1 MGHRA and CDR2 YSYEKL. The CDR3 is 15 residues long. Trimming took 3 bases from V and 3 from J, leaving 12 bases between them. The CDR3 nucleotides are TGCGCCAGCAGCCAGGCTGGGGCAGTCTACAATGAGCAGTTCTTC. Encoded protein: CASSQAGAVYNEQFF.